This T cell receptor beta chain was identified in a study of regulatory T cells in long-lasting Graves disease. HTBI primers from iRepertoire and Arm-PCR of CDR3 regions yielded the TCR beta libraries. TCRdb recomputed calls from the multiplex PCR reads with MiXCR, one row per CDR3 protein. The sample lists approximately 540,000 distinct CDR3 sequences, more than 10% occurring once. The sample holds a few counts of this clonotype. Documented time point: newly diagnosed GD, antithyroid drugs for less than 3 months. Researchers made the TCR library from RNA that was extracted from PBMCs. Germline V gene lookup returns CDR1 MDHEN and CDR2 SYDVKM. After removal of 6 bases from V and 6 bases from J, the junction contained 4 bases not matched to a gene. The CDR3 loop spans 13 amino acids. This sample was shared with a second study, whose subject was T cells in Graves' hyperthyroidism and ophthalmopathy.

This chain joins TRBV28 and TRBJ1-2; 10 bases match TRBD1. This TCR was recovered from a woman between 25 and 40 years old with Graves disease. Here the sequenced sample was peripheral blood mononuclear cells (PBMCs), taken at new diagnosis, from a patient treated with antithyroid drugs. The CDR3 region has the DNA TGTGCCAGCAGGGACGGGACAGGGGATGGCTACACCTTC. Translated: CASRDGTGDGYTF.